This T cell receptor beta chain was captured by sequencing in a study of cytomegalovirus exposure and HLA in healthy donors. Study overall: An earlier analysis identified 120 million or so unique TCR beta sequences in 150 million to 200 million T cells. General observations from the study: Segments of the TCR beta V type were, in most cases, productive about 87% or about 30% of the time in an earlier analysis. Later analysis identified several of the most significant clusters that appeared linked to common viral pathogens. TCR beta V- and J-gene trimming, according to a later analysis, was linked to a missense DCLRE1C variant.

The PCR made use of 60 Vbeta and 13 Jbeta primers. The repertoire was sequenced with immunoSEQ multiplex PCR; TCRdb's copy has only in-frame clones and lacks some. The sample yields over 150,000 clones, around 75% seen once. Worth noting for this clone: Its antigen is unknown.

Sequenced material: PBMCs. This TCR was sampled from a male donor in good health and CMV-seronegative.

This CDR3 is CASSPEGAWGYTF. CDR3 bases: TGTGCCAGCAGTCCTGAGGGGGCGTGGGGCTACACCTTC. The chain has TRBV6-1 and TRBJ1-2; 7 bases agree with TRBD1. Trimming cost V 5 bases and J 8 bases; bases outside gene matches: 8. Germline assignment: CDR1 MNHNS and CDR2 SASEGT. The CDR3 sequence is 13 residues long.